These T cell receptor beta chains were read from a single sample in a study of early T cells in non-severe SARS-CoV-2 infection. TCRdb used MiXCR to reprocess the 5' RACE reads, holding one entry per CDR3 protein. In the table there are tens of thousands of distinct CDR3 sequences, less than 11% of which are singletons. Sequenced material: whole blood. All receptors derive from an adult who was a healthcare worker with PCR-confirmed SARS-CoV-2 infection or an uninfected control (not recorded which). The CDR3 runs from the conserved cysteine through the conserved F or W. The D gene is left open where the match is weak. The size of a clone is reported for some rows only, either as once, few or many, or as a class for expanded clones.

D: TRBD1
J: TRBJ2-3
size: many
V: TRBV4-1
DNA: TGCGCCAGCAGCCAAGAAGGACAGGTTACAACGCAAGATACGCAGTATTTT
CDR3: CASSQEGQVTTQDTQYF

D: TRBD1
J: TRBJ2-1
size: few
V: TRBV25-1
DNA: TGTGCCAGCAGTGACCCGGGACAGAACAATGAGCAGTTCTTC
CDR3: CASSDPGQNNEQFF

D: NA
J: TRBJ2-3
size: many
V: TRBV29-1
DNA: TGCAGCGTTGCGCCTGGAGAAAGCACAGATACGCAGTATTTT
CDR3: CSVAPGESTDTQYF

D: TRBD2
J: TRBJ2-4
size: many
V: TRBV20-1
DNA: TGCAGTGCTAGAGACCCACTAGCGGGAGGAGCCAAAAACATTCAGTACTTC
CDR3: CSARDPLAGGAKNIQYF

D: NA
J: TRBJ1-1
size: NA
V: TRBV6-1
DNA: TGTGCCAGCCTGGATGTTGCCATGAACACTGAAGCTTTCTTT
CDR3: CASLDVAMNTEAFF

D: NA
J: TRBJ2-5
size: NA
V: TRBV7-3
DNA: TGTGCCAGCAGCTTTAGTTGGGGAGAGACCCAGTACTTC
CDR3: CASSFSWGETQYF

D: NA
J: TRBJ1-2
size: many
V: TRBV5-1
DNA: TGCGCCAGCAGCGTCTCTATAAACTATGGCTACACCTTC
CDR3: CASSVSINYGYTF

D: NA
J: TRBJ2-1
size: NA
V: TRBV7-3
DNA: TGTGCCAGCAGCTTAATGGCCTCCCCATACAATGAGCAGTTCTTC
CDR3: CASSLMASPYNEQFF

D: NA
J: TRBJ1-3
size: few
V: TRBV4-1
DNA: TGCGCCAGCAGCCAAGGGTCCGCGAGCTCTGGAAACACCATATATTTT
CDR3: CASSQGSASSGNTIYF

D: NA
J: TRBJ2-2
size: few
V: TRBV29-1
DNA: TGCAGCGGTAGCGTAGGTGGCACCGGGGAGCTGTTTTTT
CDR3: CSGSVGGTGELFF

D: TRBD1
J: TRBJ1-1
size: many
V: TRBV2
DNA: TGTGCCAGCAGTCGACCGGGACAGGGGGCCGACACTGAAGCTTTCTTT
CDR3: CASSRPGQGADTEAFF

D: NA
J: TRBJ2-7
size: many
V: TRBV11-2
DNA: TGTGCCAGCAGCTCTCGCAGGGACGAGCAGTACTTC
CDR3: CASSSRRDEQYF

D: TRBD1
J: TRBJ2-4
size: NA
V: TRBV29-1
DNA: TGCAGCGTTTTAGGGGGCGCAAACATTCAGTACTTC
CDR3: CSVLGGANIQYF

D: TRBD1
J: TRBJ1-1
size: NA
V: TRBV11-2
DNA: TGTGCCAGCAGCTTAGTTTCCCAGGGGGCGCGAGGAACTGAAGCTTTCTTT
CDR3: CASSLVSQGARGTEAFF

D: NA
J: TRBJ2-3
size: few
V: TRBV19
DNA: TGTGCCAGTAGTCCAGCCCCAGGTGGTACGCAGTATTTT
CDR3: CASSPAPGGTQYF

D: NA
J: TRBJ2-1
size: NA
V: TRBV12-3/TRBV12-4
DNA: TGTGCCAGCAGTCCCGGGCGCCATTACAATGAGCAGTTCTTC
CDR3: CASSPGRHYNEQFF